The 20 T cell receptor beta chains below come from one sample, sequenced in a study of cytomegalovirus exposure and HLA in healthy donors. Sequenced by immunoSEQ multiplex PCR; TCRdb stores in-frame clones only, minus some. The table lists 80,000 to 100,000 clones, about 90% of them singletons. The sample comprised PBMCs. These TCRs come from a man aged 18 to 29 in good health and CMV-seropositive.

The V call is TRBV28, the J call TRBJ1-5; 10 bases agree with TRBD1. The germline CDR1 and CDR2 sequences are MDHEN and SYDVKM. This CDR3 contains 14 residues. Trimming removed 5 bases from V and 6 bases from J; junction bases left unmatched: 4. CDR3 DNA sequence: TGTGCCAGCAGTGAACGGACAGGGGGTCAGCCCCAGCATTTT. It yields the protein CASSERTGGQPQHF.

The chain has TRBV29-1 and TRBJ2-1; D unclear. Trimming pared 5 bases from V and 6 bases from J, leaving 20 bases between. CDR3 length: 15 amino acids. The germline gives CDR1 SQVTM, CDR2 ANQGSEA. The CDR3 loop is CSVQSSTRPFNEQFF. Written as DNA, the CDR3 is TGCAGCGTTCAGTCCTCGACCAGGCCCTTCAATGAGCAGTTCTTC.

This rearrangement joins TRBV27 to TRBJ2-3; TRBD2 might be the D (5 bases). CDR1 and CDR2 from the germline V gene are MNHEY and SMNVEV (reference sequence). V was cut by 5 bases and J by 0 bases, with 18 bases left in between. CDR3 length equals 17 residues. The CDR3 bases are TGTGCCAGCAGTAGACCCGGACTGCAAACTAGCACAGATACGCAGTATTTT. This translates into CASSRPGLQTSTDTQYF.

V is TRBV28 and J is TRBJ1-5; D might be TRBD1 (6 bases). V was cut by 8 bases and J by 8 bases, with 13 bases left in between. The CDR3 has 12 residues. The germline V gene encodes CDR1 MDHEN and CDR2 SYDVKM. As DNA, the CDR3 is TGTGCCAGCGACCAGGGGATTAAGCCCCAGCATTTT. It specifies CASDQGIKPQHF. The variable domain in full, with the rest retrieved from reference TRBV28 and TRBJ1-5, is DVKVTQSSRYLVKRTGEKVFLECVQDMDHENMFWYRQDPGLGLRLIYFSYDVKMKEKGDIPEGYSVSREKKERFSLILESASTNQTSMYLCASDQGIKPQHFGDGTRLSIL.

The chain employs TRBV27 and TRBJ2-7; possible D gene TRBD1, 6 bases. Deletions cut 1 base from V and 3 bases from J, with 7 bases between. There are 13 residues in the CDR3. Germline V gene data show CDR1 as MNHEY and CDR2 as SMNVEV (reference sequence). The CDR3 protein is CASSLLDSYEQYF. CDR3 bases: TGTGCCAGCAGTTTATTGGACAGCTACGAGCAGTACTTC.

V usage is TRBV7-2 and J usage is TRBJ2-7, with 7 bases identical to TRBD1. Germline loops: CDR1 SGHTA, CDR2 FQGNSA. The CDR3 length is 16 residues. Losses at the gene ends were 1 base for V and 5 bases for J; bases not matched to a gene: 11. CDR3 sequence: CASSLVVVQGFHEQYF. CDR3 in DNA: TGTGCCAGCAGCTTAGTCGTGGTACAGGGGTTTCACGAGCAGTACTTC.

The gene calls are TRBV4-3 and TRBJ2-1; TRBD2 aligns across 7 bases. Germline loops: CDR1 LGHNA, CDR2 YSLEER. J was trimmed by 2 bases and V by 3 bases; bases with no gene match: 7. The CDR3 spans 16 residues. CDR3 in DNA: TGCGCCAGCAGCCAGGAAGGGAGGGCCCCCTACAATGAGCAGTTCTTC. Its protein product is CASSQEGRAPYNEQFF.

The J gene is TRBJ2-2, the V gene TRBV5-1; a possible D gene is TRBD2 (6 bases). This CDR3 has 15 residues. The germline V gene encodes CDR1 SGHRS and CDR2 YFSETQ. Trimming took 4 bases from V and 2 from J, leaving 12 bases between them. CDR3 protein: CASSPRTKNTGELFF. CDR3 DNA: TGCGCCAGCAGCCCCCGGACTAAAAACACCGGGGAGCTGTTTTTT.

The chain carries TRBV6-5 and TRBJ1-4; D gene unclear. The CDR3 totals 14 residues. Germline CDR1 MNHEY, CDR2 SVGAGI. Trimming removed 7 bases from V and 5 bases from J, with 14 bases in between. This chain's CDR3 is CASKLMATNEKLFF. The CDR3 coding sequence is TGTGCCAGCAAATTGATGGCCACGAATGAAAAACTGTTTTTT.

This rearrangement joins TRBV4-3 to TRBJ2-2; the match to TRBD2 covers 12 bases. Trimming took 0 bases from V and 8 from J; bases not matched to a gene: 10. The CDR3 spans 18 residues. The germline gives CDR1 LGHNA, CDR2 YSLEER. The CDR3 DNA follows: TGCGCCAGCAGCCAAGATAGAAGACTAGCGGGAGAAAAAGGGGAGCTGTTTTTT. It translates to CASSQDRRLAGEKGELFF.

The chain is built from TRBV29-1 and TRBJ2-5; the match to TRBD1 covers 9 bases. The germline CDR1 and CDR2 sequences are SQVTM and ANQGSEA. V was pared by 7 bases and J by 4 bases, with 16 bases of the junction left unmatched. The CDR3 is 16 amino acids. The CDR3 loop is CSGTRGGTGSGETQYF. For the CDR3, the DNA is TGCAGCGGAACCAGAGGGGGGACAGGGTCAGGAGAGACCCAGTACTTC.

V usage is TRBV5-1 and J usage is TRBJ2-5; no clear D. The V end lost 0 bases, the J end lost 1 base, and 7 bases lay between the germline ends. The CDR3 runs to 14 residues. Germline V lookup: CDR1 SGHRS, CDR2 YFSETQ. The CDR3 sequence: CASSLGGRQETQYF. The CDR3 DNA follows: TGCGCCAGCAGCTTGGGAGGTCGCCAAGAGACCCAGTACTTC.

This chain uses TRBV7-9 with TRBJ1-5, with D possibly being TRBD1 (6 bases). Between the trimmed V and J ends, which lost 1 base and 3 bases, there was a span of 7 bases. Germline loops: CDR1 SEHNR, CDR2 FQNEAQ (reference sequence). CDR3 length: 14 amino acids. CDR3 sequence reads: CASSLGTANQPQHF. The CDR3 DNA follows: TGTGCCAGCAGCTTAGGGACAGCCAATCAGCCCCAGCATTTT. The complete variable domain, with remaining parts taken from reference TRBV7-9 and TRBJ1-5, reads DTGVSQNPRHKITKRGQNVTFRCDPISEHNRLYWYRQTLGQGPEFLTYFQNEAQLEKSRLLSDRFSAERPKGSFSTLEIQRTEQGDSAMYLCASSLGTANQPQHFGDGTRLSIL.

This clone was counted once. The chain employs TRBV4-3 and TRBJ1-4, with D perhaps TRBD1 (6 bases). The CDR3 is 20 residues long. Germline CDR1 reads LGHNA; CDR2 reads YSLEER. V was clipped by 0 bases and J by 7 bases, with 27 bases between them. This CDR3 reads CASSQDREGRGIGTGEKLFF. DNA for the CDR3: TGCGCCAGCAGCCAAGATCGGGAAGGCAGGGGAATAGGTACGGGTGAAAAACTGTTTTTT.

This clone was counted once. This chain uses TRBV7-9 with TRBJ2-7; D might be TRBD1 (5 bases). Trimming stripped 5 bases from V and 3 bases from J, with 23 bases between. Germline V gives CDR1 SEHNR, CDR2 FQNEAQ (reference sequence). This CDR3 region has 17 residues. The DNA of the CDR3 is TGTGCCAGCAGCGCAACCAACCTGGATACAGGTGACTACGAGCAGTACTTC. It is translated as CASSATNLDTGDYEQYF.

The V call is TRBV7-3, the J call TRBJ2-1; 11 positions agree with TRBD2. The CDR3 contains 14 residues. The V segment lost 5 bases and the J segment 8 bases; nucleotides outside the gene matches: 5. Germline V gives CDR1 SGHTA, CDR2 FQGTGA. The CDR3 reads CASSLAGGMDEQFF. CDR3 coding DNA: TGTGCCAGCAGCCTAGCGGGGGGCATGGATGAGCAGTTCTTC.

The gene calls are TRBV15 and TRBJ2-6, with D perhaps TRBD1 (5 bases). V was clipped by 0 bases and J by 0 bases, with 21 bases between them. The CDR3 extends over 21 amino acids. The germline CDR1 and CDR2 sequences are LNHNV and YYDKDF (reference sequence). This CDR3 reads CATSRDTIIGLTASGANVLTF. CDR3 DNA: TGTGCCACCAGCAGAGATACTATTATCGGTTTGACAGCCTCTGGGGCCAACGTCCTGACTTTC.

CDR3 in amino acids: CASKRAGELFF. CDR3 bases: TGTGCCAGTAAACGCGCCGGGGAGCTGTTTTTT. The chain combines TRBV19 with TRBJ2-2, with D uncertain. The CDR3 totals 11 residues. Trimming cost V 7 bases and J 6 bases, with 6 bases left between them. The germline V gene encodes CDR1 LNHDA and CDR2 SQIVND (reference sequence).

This clone has only a few counts. This chain links TRBV7-2 with TRBJ1-2, with unresolved D. Trimming took off 1 base at V and 6 bases at J, with 9 bases between the two ends. Germline V gene data show CDR1 as SGHTA and CDR2 as FQGNSA. This CDR3 comprises 13 residues. DNA of the CDR3: TGTGCCAGCAGCTTAGGAGGTTTAAATGGCTACACCTTC. It codes for CASSLGGLNGYTF. Full variable domain (remainder filled in from reference TRBV7-2 and TRBJ1-2): GAGVSQSPSNKVTEKGKDVELRCDPISGHTALYWYRQSLGQGLEFLIYFQGNSAPDKSGLPSDRFSAERTGGSVSTLTIQRTQQEDSAVYLCASSLGGLNGYTFGSGTRLTVV.

This clone was observed a single time. The genes are TRBV7-4 and TRBJ1-5, with no clear D. Germline CDR1 SGHVT, CDR2 SQSDAQ. V was clipped by 3 bases and J by 0 bases, with 12 bases between them. The CDR3 spans 16 residues. The CDR3 region has the DNA TGTGCCAGCAGCTTGTTCTTAGATTATAGCAATCAGCCCCAGCATTTT. Translating gives CASSLFLDYSNQPQHF.